This passage covers 24 T cell receptor beta chains from one sample sequenced in a study of shared clonotypes between healthy human individuals. Generated by immunoSEQ multiplex PCR, the TCRdb table keeps only in-frame clones and is missing some. The sample holds about 990,000 clones, approximately 78% seen once. Sequences were obtained from memory CD4+ T cells from PBMCs. Subset meaning: CD45RA-negative fraction. All receptors derive from a young man in good health. Some clones in this sample may be carry-over from other donors' samples.

Comment on this clone: This CDR3 is also generated by other DNA sequences in the sample. The chain couples TRBV7-9 to TRBJ1-4; TRBD1 might be the D (5 bases). The CDR3 is 15 amino acids. CDR1 SEHNR and CDR2 FQNEAQ come from the germline V gene (reference sequence). The germline V and J ends were trimmed by 5 bases and 5 bases, with 15 bases remaining between them. The CDR3 loop is CASSPQGGENEKLFF. CDR3 sequence (DNA): TGTGCCAGCAGCCCTCAGGGAGGGGAAAATGAAAAACTGTTTTTT. Using reference TRBV7-9 and TRBJ1-4 for the parts outside the CDR3, the full variable domain is DTGVSQNPRHKITKRGQNVTFRCDPISEHNRLYWYRQTLGQGPEFLTYFQNEAQLEKSRLLSDRFSAERPKGSFSTLEIQRTEQGDSAMYLCASSPQGGENEKLFFGSGTQLSVL.

CDR3 protein: CASTAGGGSNEQFF. For the CDR3, the DNA is TGTGCCAGCACGGCGGGGGGAGGCAGCAATGAGCAGTTCTTC. The chain combines TRBV11-2 with TRBJ2-1; TRBD2 matches at 8 bases. In germline, CDR1 is SGHAT, CDR2 FQNNGV. CDR3 size: 14 residues. V lost 7 bases to trimming and J lost 6 bases; unmatched junction nucleotides: 8.

The V and J genes are TRBV2 and TRBJ1-2; a weak D match, TRBD1 (5 bases). This CDR3 has 14 amino acids. V was trimmed by 6 bases and J by 4 bases, leaving 15 bases between them. The germline V gene has CDR1 SNHLY and CDR2 FYNNEI. This chain's CDR3 is CASSGEGALYGYTF. For the CDR3, the DNA is TGTGCCAGCAGCGGGGAAGGGGCCCTCTATGGCTACACCTTC.

The chain joins TRBV5-1 to TRBJ1-5; D is unresolved. Germline CDR1 SGHRS, CDR2 YFSETQ. Trimming shortened V by 0 bases and J by 10 bases, and 14 bases separated the two germline ends. The CDR3 length is 14 residues. The CDR3: CASSLGDSRGPQHF. The CDR3, as DNA: TGCGCCAGCAGCTTGGGAGATTCACGAGGTCCCCAGCATTTT.

This chain connects TRBV2 to TRBJ2-1; D gene unclear. The V end was cut by 4 bases, the J end by 10 bases, with 17 bases between. The CDR3 is made up of 14 amino acids. The germline gives CDR1 SNHLY, CDR2 FYNNEI. In nucleotides, the CDR3 is TGTGCCAGCAGTGCGATCCCGGCGGAGACCGAGCAGTTCTTC. Amino acid sequence: CASSAIPAETEQFF.

This clone was seen more than once but under ten times. The chain employs TRBV28 and TRBJ2-1; 12 positions agree with TRBD2. V was pared by 4 bases and J by 2 bases, with 12 bases of the junction left unmatched. The CDR3 sequence is 19 residues long. CDR1 and CDR2 from the germline V gene are MDHEN and SYDVKM. The CDR3 reads CASSSKLAGGYRTYNEQFF. The CDR3, as DNA: TGTGCCAGCAGTTCCAAACTAGCGGGAGGCTATAGGACCTACAATGAGCAGTTCTTC.

This clone was recorded only once. The chain joins TRBV28 to TRBJ2-3, with 13 nucleotides matching TRBD2. The CDR3 is made up of 17 amino acids. Germline-derived CDR1 and CDR2 are MDHEN and SYDVKM. J lost 0 bases, V lost 8 bases, and 8 bases had no gene match. The CDR3 loop is CASQTSGRPKSTDTQYF. DNA for the CDR3: TGTGCCAGCCAGACTAGCGGGAGGCCTAAGAGCACAGATACGCAGTATTTT.

The gene calls are TRBV6-6 and TRBJ1-1, with 7 bases aligning to TRBD1. This CDR3 has 15 amino acids. Germline lookup yields CDR1 MNHNY and CDR2 SVGAGI (reference sequence). After removal of 5 bases from V and 8 bases from J, the junction contained 14 bases not matched to a gene. Here the CDR3 reads CASSHPGTVTREAFF. The CDR3 region has the DNA TGTGCCAGCAGTCACCCCGGGACAGTTACTCGCGAAGCTTTCTTT.

The chain recombines TRBV30 with TRBJ1-5, with D perhaps matching TRBD1 (6 bases). Trimming pared 5 bases from V and 6 bases from J, leaving 17 bases between. CDR1 is GTSNPN, CDR2 SVGIG, per germline (reference sequence). CDR3 length: 14 residues. The chain's CDR3 is CAWGGARESQPQHF. Here the CDR3 DNA reads TGTGCCTGGGGGGGGGCAAGGGAAAGTCAGCCCCAGCATTTT.

The CDR3 DNA reads as TGTGCCAGCAGCCCACAACCAGGGGCAACGCAGTATTTT. It codes for CASSPQPGATQYF. The chain uses TRBV7-7 and TRBJ2-3; D possibly corresponds to TRBD1 (6 bases). The CDR3 is made up of 13 amino acids. Germline V CDR1 and CDR2: SSHAT, FNYEAQ (reference sequence). The ends were cut back, 5 bases at V and 9 bases at J, with 15 bases in the middle.

The CDR3 loop reads CASSLRGLGRPQHF. The CDR3 bases are TGTGCCAGCAGCCTCCGGGGTCTAGGGAGGCCCCAGCATTTT. The chain employs TRBV5-6 and TRBJ1-5; D call uncertain. The CDR3 is 14 amino acids. The ends were cut back, 4 bases at V and 9 bases at J, with 17 bases in the middle. Germline CDR1 SGHDT, CDR2 YYEEEE.

The V gene is TRBV11-2, the J gene TRBJ2-3; D might be TRBD2 (6 bases). This CDR3 has 14 residues. From germline, CDR1 is SGHAT and CDR2 FQNNGV. V lost 1 base and J 5 bases, leaving 10 bases between the germline ends. The CDR3 DNA reads as TGTGCCAGCAGCTTAGTGGGAGGCGGAGATACGCAGTATTTT. Encoded protein: CASSLVGGGDTQYF.

This clone was counted once. The chain joins TRBV7-2 to TRBJ1-1, with TRBD1 as a possible D gene (5 bases). The CDR3 contains 13 residues. Germline V gives CDR1 SGHTA, CDR2 FQGNSA. V was shortened by 2 bases and J by 8 bases, with 12 bases between the two germline ends. Here the CDR3 DNA reads TGTGCCAGCAGCTTAATCAGGGAGGCGGAAGCTTTCTTT. It codes for CASSLIREAEAFF.

There are a few counts of this clone. The chain combines TRBV7-2 with TRBJ2-1; 8 bases fit TRBD2. Germline trimming cut 0 bases from V and 12 bases from J; bases unmatched to any gene: 10. This CDR3 comprises 15 residues. Germline values: CDR1 SGHTA, CDR2 FQGNSA. The CDR3: CASSLALAGGTPQFF. The CDR3 DNA is TGTGCCAGCAGCTTAGCGCTAGCGGGCGGAACCCCGCAGTTCTTC. The full variable domain, rest sourced from reference TRBV7-2 and TRBJ2-1, is GAGVSQSPSNKVTEKGKDVELRCDPISGHTALYWYRQSLGQGLEFLIYFQGNSAPDKSGLPSDRFSAERTGGSVSTLTIQRTQQEDSAVYLCASSLALAGGTPQFFGPGTRLTVL.

V is TRBV30 and J is TRBJ1-4; perhaps TRBD1 as D (5 bases). Trimming took off 2 bases at V and 10 bases at J, with 8 bases between the two ends. The CDR3 is 11 amino acids. Germline V gives CDR1 GTSNPN, CDR2 SVGIG (reference sequence). The DNA of the CDR3 is TGTGCCTGGAGTTGGGGGGGAAAACTGTTTTTT. Translation gives CAWSWGGKLFF.

J is TRBJ1-5 and V is TRBV28; D is unresolved. The germline CDR1 and CDR2 sequences are MDHEN and SYDVKM. This CDR3 is 14 amino acids long. V was cut by 7 bases and J by 10 bases, with 20 bases left in between. The chain's CDR3 is CASKRDRPGGPQHF. As DNA, the CDR3 is TGTGCCAGCAAGCGCGATAGGCCGGGTGGACCCCAGCATTTT.

The chain employs TRBV7-9 and TRBJ2-5; maybe TRBD1 (5 bases). Trimming left V 8 bases short and J 6 bases short, with 19 bases between. Germline CDR1 and CDR2: SEHNR and FQNEAQ (reference sequence). This CDR3 has 14 residues. DNA for the CDR3: TGTGCCAGCTACCAACTGGCAGGGCCCAAGACCCAGTACTTC. This gives the protein CASYQLAGPKTQYF. Combining the CDR3 with reference TRBV7-9 and TRBJ2-5 gives the whole variable domain DTGVSQNPRHKITKRGQNVTFRCDPISEHNRLYWYRQTLGQGPEFLTYFQNEAQLEKSRLLSDRFSAERPKGSFSTLEIQRTEQGDSAMYLCASYQLAGPKTQYFGPGTRLLVL.

In this sample, this clone turned up many times. This sequence joins TRBV9 and TRBJ1-2, with TRBD1 as a possible D gene (5 bases). Trimming took off 3 bases at V and 8 bases at J, with 11 bases between the two ends. The CDR3 covers 12 residues. Germline assignment: CDR1 SGDLS and CDR2 YYNGEE. The CDR3 loop reads CASSAEGFGYTF. The CDR3 nucleotides read TGTGCCAGCAGCGCCGAGGGGTTCGGCTACACCTTC.

This clone was counted between two and nine times. This specimen includes other DNA sequences encoding the same CDR3. The rearrangement uses TRBV5-4 and TRBJ1-3; D gene ambiguous. The CDR3 totals 13 residues. V lost 2 bases, J lost 4 bases, and 7 bases lay in between. Germline V gene sequence: CDR1 SGHNT, CDR2 YYREEE (reference sequence). The CDR3 region has the DNA TGTGCCAGCAGCTTACGGTCCGGAAACACCATATATTTT. This sequence encodes CASSLRSGNTIYF.

This sequence joins TRBV27 and TRBJ1-2; 11 nucleotides line up with TRBD1. The germline CDR1 and CDR2 sequences are MNHEY and SMNVEV (reference sequence). The CDR3 has 17 amino acids. Germline trimming cut 5 bases from V and 4 bases from J; bases unmatched to any gene: 12. The CDR3 reads CASSLRRGQGDPYGYTF. The CDR3 bases are TGTGCCAGCAGTCTCAGGAGGGGACAGGGGGACCCCTATGGCTACACCTTC.

The chain has TRBV19 and TRBJ2-5; D uncertain. Per germline, CDR1 LNHDA and CDR2 SQIVND (reference sequence). Trimming shortened V by 4 bases and J by 7 bases, and 16 bases separated the two germline ends. This CDR3 has 14 amino acids. The CDR3 DNA sequence: TGTGCCAGTAGTAAATCCCCTGGTTGGGCGACCCAGTACTTC. This gives the protein CASSKSPGWATQYF.

This rearrangement joins TRBV19 to TRBJ2-4, with D uncertain. The CDR3 is 16 amino acids. Trimming cost V 5 bases and J 0 bases, with 14 bases left between them. Germline V CDR1 and CDR2: LNHDA, SQIVND (reference sequence). CDR3 nucleotide sequence: TGTGCCAGTAGTGAGGTTGGGCTACTAGCCAAAAACATTCAGTACTTC. Its protein is CASSEVGLLAKNIQYF.

The chain uses TRBV20-1 and TRBJ2-5, with D tentatively TRBD1 (6 bases). The CDR3 has 10 residues. V was cut by 6 bases and J by 5 bases, with 7 bases left in between. Germline values: CDR1 DFQATT, CDR2 SNEGSKA (reference sequence). The chain's CDR3 is CSAQGETQYF. The CDR3 nucleotides are TGCAGTGCCCAGGGGGAGACCCAGTACTTC.

This clone was counted only a few times. V gene TRBV7-9 combines with J gene TRBJ2-3; possibly TRBD2 for D (5 bases). Germline CDR1 reads SEHNR; CDR2 reads FQNEAQ (reference sequence). The CDR3 consists of 16 residues. V dropped 1 base and J dropped 0 bases, with 11 bases sitting between them. The CDR3: CASSLVLGSSTDTQYF. CDR3 nucleotide sequence: TGTGCCAGCAGCTTAGTCCTGGGGAGTAGCACAGATACGCAGTATTTT.